Sequencing of this T cell receptor beta chain was carried out in a study of CD8 T cells in Susac syndrome. Study-level findings and limits: Susac-specific public clones numbered approximately 15 in total CD8+ repertoires (and about five in CD8+ TEMRA repertoires).

With regard to this clonotype: What it binds is not known.

This CDR3 is built from 17 residues. CDR1 and CDR2 from the germline V gene are LNHDA and SQIVND (reference sequence). Trimming cost V 6 bases and J 9 bases; bases outside gene matches: 18. RNA, at 0.5 to 1 ug, was reverse transcribed with random hexamers. TCRdb re-called the immunoSEQ multiplex PCR reads through MiXCR, storing one row per CDR3 protein. The table shows about 130,000 distinct CDR3 sequences, with around 94% occurring only once. Sequenced sample: CD8+ T cells from PBMCs. This sequence originates from a human donor with Susac syndrome. The chain couples TRBV19 to TRBJ2-1; 9 bases align to TRBD1. CDR3 coding DNA: TGTGCCAGTAGCATATGGGGACAGGGCGTCTGGGAGGCTGAGCAGTTCTTC. Protein: CASSIWGQGVWEAEQFF. The full variable domain, in which reference TRBV19 and TRBJ2-1 provide the parts outside the CDR3, is DGGITQSPKYLFRKEGQNVTLSCEQNLNHDAMYWYRQDPGQGLRLIYYSQIVNDFQKGDIAEGYSVSREKKESFPLTVTSAQKNPTAFYLCASSIWGQGVWEAEQFFGPGTRLTVL.